Here is one T cell receptor beta chain with its context. As processed by the authors: Nucleated cell number was recorded as an estimate derived from reference gene primer amplification. The assay was immunoSEQ multiplex PCR, and TCRdb's table has in-frame clones only and misses some. V and J calls plus clone size are reproduced from that table; the DNA served to infer D and trimming. The sample contains about 170,000 clones, 86% of which appear only once. This sample was taken from a study of blood T cell repertoires in COVID-19. Germline V CDR1 and CDR2: MNHEY, SVGEGT. Losses at the gene ends were 5 bases for V and 5 bases for J; bases not matched to a gene: 10. The CDR3 length is 17 residues. Patients of the Seattle cohort, enrolled during active infection, were followed longitudinally.

Sequenced material: peripheral blood. The chain recombines TRBV6-2 or TRBV6-3 with TRBJ2-3, with TRBD2 matching 13 bases. The origin of this receptor is a woman aged 55-69 years with COVID-19, enrolled during active disease. CDR3 bases: TGTGCCAGCAGTATTGGGACTAGCGGGGCCCGGCTAGATACGCAGTATTTT. Residues: CASSIGTSGARLDTQYF.